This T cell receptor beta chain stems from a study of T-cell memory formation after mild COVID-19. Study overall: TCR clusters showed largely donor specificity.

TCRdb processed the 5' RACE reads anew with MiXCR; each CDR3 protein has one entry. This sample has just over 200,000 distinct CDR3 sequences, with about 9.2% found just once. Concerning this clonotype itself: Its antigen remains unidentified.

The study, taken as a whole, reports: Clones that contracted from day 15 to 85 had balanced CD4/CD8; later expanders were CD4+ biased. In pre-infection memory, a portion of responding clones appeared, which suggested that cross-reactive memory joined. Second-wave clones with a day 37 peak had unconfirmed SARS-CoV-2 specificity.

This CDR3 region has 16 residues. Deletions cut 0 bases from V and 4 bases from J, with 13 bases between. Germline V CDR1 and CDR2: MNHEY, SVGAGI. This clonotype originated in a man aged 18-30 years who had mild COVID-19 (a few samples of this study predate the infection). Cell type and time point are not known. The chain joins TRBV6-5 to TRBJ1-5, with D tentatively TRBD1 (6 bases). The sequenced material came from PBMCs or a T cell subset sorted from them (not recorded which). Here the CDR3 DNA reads TGTGCCAGCAGTTACTCGATTCCGCAGGGGAATCAGCCCCAGCATTTT. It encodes CASSYSIPQGNQPQHF.